The 30 T cell receptor beta chains given below trace back to one sample, sequenced in a study of blood T cell repertoires in COVID-19. Here immunoSEQ multiplex PCR was the method, and the copy in TCRdb shows in-frame clones only, minus some. The table includes about 500,000 clones, roughly 87% detected once. The sequenced material came from PBMCs or T cells enriched from blood (not recorded which). The origin of the receptors is a woman aged 18 to 35 who had recovered from COVID-19.

The chain employs TRBV2 and TRBJ2-3; D is uncertain. CDR3 length: 12 residues. Germline V CDR1 and CDR2: SNHLY, FYNNEI. V lost 6 bases to trimming and J lost 2 bases, with 6 bases between them. The DNA of the CDR3 is TGTGCCAGCAGCGCTATCACAGATACGCAGTATTTT. This sequence encodes CASSAITDTQYF.

V gene TRBV5-4 combines with J gene TRBJ1-2; D ambiguous. There are 13 residues in the CDR3. From germline, CDR1 is SGHNT and CDR2 YYREEE (reference sequence). V lost 0 bases, J lost 2 bases, and 5 bases lay in between. The CDR3 protein is CASSLDSNYGYTF. CDR3 bases: TGTGCCAGCAGCTTGGATTCAAACTATGGCTACACCTTC.

This rearrangement joins TRBV4-1 to TRBJ2-3, with D possibly being TRBD1 (6 bases). The CDR3 runs 15 residues. Trimming shortened V by 11 bases and J by 4 bases, and 22 bases separated the two germline ends. Germline V CDR1 and CDR2: MGHRA, YSYEKL. CDR3 sequence: CALSGAGEVSDTQYF. CDR3 coding DNA: TGCGCCCTCTCCGGCGCAGGGGAAGTGTCAGATACGCAGTATTTT.

This clone came up once. The chain joins TRBV10-3 to TRBJ2-7; tentatively, D is TRBD1 (5 bases). This CDR3 region has 16 residues. Trimming took 4 bases from V and 3 from J, leaving 19 bases between them. Germline CDR1 and CDR2: ENHRY and SYGVKD. CDR3 nucleotide sequence: TGTGCCATCAGTGCCGTATTGACAGAGCCCAACTACGAGCAGTACTTC. This encodes CAISAVLTEPNYEQYF.

This clone was observed a handful of times. This chain links TRBV3-1 (or the pseudogene TRBV3-2) with TRBJ1-1; D perhaps matches TRBD1 (6 bases). V lost 4 bases, J lost 1 base, and 10 bases lay in between. CDR3 length: 14 residues. CDR1 LGHDT and CDR2 YNNKEL come from the germline V gene (reference sequence). CDR3 in amino acids: CASSLAGANTEAFF. DNA for the CDR3: TGTGCCAGCAGCCTTGCAGGGGCGAACACTGAAGCTTTCTTT.

The chain couples TRBV6-5 to TRBJ2-3; D unclear. CDR1 is MNHEY and CDR2 is SVGAGI in the germline V gene. There are 14 residues in the CDR3. V lost 0 bases and J lost 2, with 6 bases in between. The CDR3: CASSYSRYTDTQYF. The DNA of the CDR3 is TGTGCCAGCAGTTACTCACGCTACACAGATACGCAGTATTTT.

This clone occurred a few times. The gene calls are TRBV19 and TRBJ2-6; D might be TRBD1 (6 bases). This CDR3 spans 18 amino acids. V dropped 2 bases and J dropped 0 bases, with 14 bases sitting between them. Germline V gene lookup returns CDR1 LNHDA and CDR2 SQIVND (reference sequence). This CDR3 reads CASSIQLRTVSGANVLTF. CDR3 in DNA: TGTGCCAGTAGTATACAACTAAGGACAGTCTCTGGGGCCAACGTCCTGACTTTC.

The rearrangement joins TRBV7-9 to TRBJ2-5; 8 bases map to TRBD2. J was trimmed by 0 bases and V by 10 bases; bases with no gene match: 4. Germline V gives CDR1 SEHNR, CDR2 FQNEAQ (reference sequence). The CDR3 sequence is 13 residues long. CDR3 protein: CATGGANQETQYF. The CDR3 DNA reads TGTGCCACCGGGGGGGCGAACCAAGAGACCCAGTACTTC.

This chain joins TRBV7-2 and TRBJ2-5; the D gene is possibly TRBD1 (6 bases). V lost 2 bases and J lost 3, with 10 bases in between. Germline loops: CDR1 SGHTA, CDR2 FQGNSA. The CDR3 is made up of 14 amino acids. CDR3 sequence reads: CASSLYWTEETQYF. For the CDR3, the DNA is TGTGCCAGCAGCTTATATTGGACAGAAGAGACCCAGTACTTC.

The rearrangement joins TRBV7-2 to TRBJ2-7, with 15 nucleotides matching TRBD2. The CDR3 consists of 15 residues. V was pared by 5 bases and J by 4 bases, with 3 bases of the junction left unmatched. Germline V gives CDR1 SGHTA, CDR2 FQGNSA. CDR3 loop: CASSLGTSGGYEQYF. CDR3 nucleotides: TGTGCCAGCAGCCTCGGGACTAGCGGGGGGTACGAGCAGTACTTC.

The gene calls are TRBV28 and TRBJ2-1, with TRBD1 identical over 7 bases. The CDR3 has 13 amino acids. Germline trimming cut 6 bases from V and 8 bases from J; bases unmatched to any gene: 7. CDR1 and CDR2 from the germline V gene are MDHEN and SYDVKM. The CDR3 DNA is TGTGCCAGCAGCCTCCCAGGGGGTGATGAGCAGTTCTTC. Amino acids: CASSLPGGDEQFF.

V usage is TRBV18 and J usage is TRBJ1-1; the D gene is possibly TRBD1 (6 bases). There are 13 residues in the CDR3. Germline values: CDR1 KGHSH, CDR2 LQKENI. V lost 6 bases and J 4 bases, leaving 12 bases between the germline ends. The DNA of the CDR3 is TGTGCCAGCTCCCAGATCAGGGGCACTGAAGCTTTCTTT. This translates into CASSQIRGTEAFF.

This clone has only one observation. This sample also contains other DNA sequences that code for the same CDR3. The chain combines TRBV29-1 with TRBJ2-5, with 15 bases identical to TRBD2. CDR1 is SQVTM and CDR2 is ANQGSEA in the germline V gene. Germline trimming cut 6 bases from V and 5 bases from J; bases unmatched to any gene: 1. The CDR3 loop spans 13 amino acids. The CDR3 sequence: CSVGTSGGETQYF. Here the CDR3 DNA reads TGCAGCGTAGGGACTAGCGGGGGGGAGACCCAGTACTTC.

CDR3 sequence reads: CASSLAQGGGEQFF. For the CDR3, the DNA is TGCGCCAGCAGCTTGGCCCAGGGGGGCGGTGAGCAGTTCTTC. The chain joins TRBV5-1 to TRBJ2-1, with a tentative D call TRBD1 (7 bases). Trimming removed 0 bases from V and 9 bases from J, with 13 bases in between. Germline CDR1 and CDR2: SGHRS and YFSETQ. This CDR3 region has 14 residues.

The chain recombines TRBV10-3 with TRBJ1-4; 8 bases match TRBD1. V lost 6 bases and J lost 7; bases outside the gene matches: 4. CDR1 ENHRY and CDR2 SYGVKD come from the germline V gene. There are 13 residues in the CDR3. For the CDR3, the DNA is TGTGCCATCAGCGTAGGACAGGGTGAAAAACTGTTTTTT. Its protein is CAISVGQGEKLFF.

The chain has TRBV28 and TRBJ2-7, with a weak D call TRBD1 (6 bases). Germline lookup yields CDR1 MDHEN and CDR2 SYDVKM. Trimming removed 3 bases from V and 3 bases from J, with 12 bases in between. The CDR3 is 14 residues long. The CDR3: CASSFARGFYEQYF. In DNA form, the CDR3 reads TGTGCCAGCAGTTTCGCCAGGGGATTCTACGAGCAGTACTTC.

V usage is TRBV10-3 and J usage is TRBJ2-1; TRBD1 aligns across 9 bases. The V segment lost 0 bases and the J segment 8 bases; nucleotides outside the gene matches: 14. Germline V gene lookup returns CDR1 ENHRY and CDR2 SYGVKD. The CDR3 extends over 18 amino acids. This chain's CDR3 is CAISESSTGGQGNDEQFF. The CDR3 DNA is TGTGCCATCAGTGAGTCGAGTACTGGGGGACAGGGAAACGATGAGCAGTTCTTC.

About this clone: Other nucleotide sequences from this sample produce the same CDR3. This chain links TRBV7-8 with TRBJ1-1; 7 bases match TRBD1. Losses at the gene ends were 6 bases for V and 1 base for J; bases not matched to a gene: 5. This CDR3 is built from 14 residues. Germline V gives CDR1 SGHVS, CDR2 FQNEAQ. CDR3 loop: CASSLGTANTEAFF. CDR3 nucleotide sequence: TGTGCCAGCAGTTTGGGGACAGCGAACACTGAAGCTTTCTTT.

The chain has TRBV19 and TRBJ2-7, with D tentatively TRBD1 (5 bases). Trimming shortened V by 3 bases and J by 2 bases, and 11 bases separated the two germline ends. Germline CDR1 reads LNHDA; CDR2 reads SQIVND (reference sequence). This CDR3 is 14 amino acids long. CDR3 in DNA: TGTGCCAGTAGTATCAGGGTTTTTGCCTACGAGCAGTACTTC. It translates to CASSIRVFAYEQYF.

The rearrangement joins TRBV5-5 to TRBJ2-7, with no clear D. CDR1 and CDR2 from the germline V gene are SGHKS and YYEKEE (reference sequence). This CDR3 region has 16 residues. V lost 0 bases and J lost 3, with 16 bases in between. CDR3 nucleotide sequence: TGTGCCAGCAGCTTGGCCTTTAGCCCGCCTTTCTACGAGCAGTACTTC. The encoded protein is CASSLAFSPPFYEQYF.

The chain joins TRBV27 to TRBJ1-4; D not resolved. Germline CDR1 MNHEY, CDR2 SMNVEV (reference sequence). The CDR3 consists of 16 residues. Trimming took off 2 bases at V and 4 bases at J, with 14 bases between the two ends. CDR3 sequence (DNA): TGTGCCAGCAGTTTAACTTACGGTTCCCGTAATGAAAAACTGTTTTTT. Encoded protein: CASSLTYGSRNEKLFF.

This clone was detected once. The chain couples TRBV7-8 to TRBJ2-5; 7 nucleotides match TRBD2. CDR1 is SGHVS and CDR2 is FQNEAQ in the germline V gene. CDR3 length equals 16 residues. V shed 5 bases and J 3 bases; nucleotides not matched to a gene: 12. The CDR3 reads CASSETGGGLKETQYF. The CDR3 DNA follows: TGTGCCAGCAGCGAGACTGGGGGGGGACTTAAAGAGACCCAGTACTTC.

V gene TRBV7-8 combines with J gene TRBJ2-5, with 10 bases fitting TRBD2. Germline trimming cut 2 bases from V and 2 bases from J; bases unmatched to any gene: 5. The V gene's germline CDR1 is SGHVS and CDR2 FQNEAQ. This CDR3 is built from 16 residues. CDR3 loop: CASSLLLAGDQETQYF. The CDR3 DNA follows: TGTGCCAGCAGCTTACTCCTAGCGGGGGATCAAGAGACCCAGTACTTC.

The CDR3 sequence: CASRKGAWGTNEKLFF. CDR3 nucleotide sequence: TGTGCCAGCAGGAAGGGAGCGTGGGGAACTAATGAAAAACTGTTTTTT. The J gene is TRBJ1-4, the V gene TRBV28; D unresolved. CDR1 and CDR2 from the germline V gene are MDHEN and SYDVKM. The V end lost 6 bases, the J end lost 1 base, and 15 bases lay between the germline ends. The CDR3 loop spans 16 amino acids.

V gene TRBV5-1 combines with J gene TRBJ2-7, with TRBD2 as a possible D gene (6 bases). Germline V gene lookup returns CDR1 SGHRS and CDR2 YFSETQ. This CDR3 has 17 residues. V was pared by 3 bases and J by 3 bases, with 22 bases between. CDR3 region: CASSWSVSSGGNYEQYF. In DNA, the CDR3 is TGCGCCAGCAGCTGGAGTGTCAGCTCCGGCGGGAACTACGAGCAGTACTTC.

This clone has just one count. CDR3 amino acids: CAWSRGRSNEKLFF. For the CDR3, the DNA is TGTGCCTGGAGTAGGGGGCGTTCTAATGAAAAACTGTTTTTT. This chain links TRBV30 with TRBJ1-4; TRBD1 matches 7 bases. Germline V CDR1 and CDR2: GTSNPN, SVGIG (reference sequence). After removal of 2 bases from V and 3 bases from J, the junction contained 3 bases not matched to a gene. CDR3 length equals 14 residues. The full variable domain, completed using reference TRBV30 and TRBJ1-4, is SQTIHQWPATLVQPVGSPLSLECTVEGTSNPNLYWYRQAAGRGLQLLFYSVGIGQISSEVPQNLSASRPQDRQFILSSKKLLLSDSGFYLCAWSRGRSNEKLFFGSGTQLSVL.

This chain joins TRBV5-1 and TRBJ2-7; tentative D call: TRBD1 (5 bases). V was trimmed by 4 bases and J by 6 bases, leaving 14 bases between them. The CDR3 consists of 13 residues. Germline CDR1 and CDR2: SGHRS and YFSETQ. CDR3 amino acids: CASSPAGYSEQYF. The DNA for the CDR3 is TGCGCCAGCAGCCCGGCAGGGTACAGCGAGCAGTACTTC.

The gene calls are TRBV11-2 and TRBJ1-2, with a possible D match to TRBD1 (6 bases). V lost 5 bases, J lost 8 bases, and 15 bases lay in between. Germline values: CDR1 SGHAT, CDR2 FQNNGV. CDR3 length: 13 amino acids. The CDR3, as DNA: TGTGCCAGCAGCCTGCCGGGGGGCTACGGCTACACCTTC. It is translated as CASSLPGGYGYTF.

This clone was recorded a few times. This chain connects TRBV13 to TRBJ1-3, with D unclear. The germline CDR1 and CDR2 sequences are PRHDT and FYEKMQ (reference sequence). V lost 3 bases, J lost 1 base, and 7 bases lay in between. This CDR3 spans 14 amino acids. The CDR3 loop reads CASSLGQSGNTIYF. The CDR3 DNA is TGTGCCAGCAGCTTGGGCCAATCTGGAAACACCATATATTTT.

The V gene is TRBV7-8, the J gene TRBJ2-7, with D perhaps matching TRBD1 (5 bases). V was cut by 5 bases and J by 5 bases, with 13 bases left in between. Germline V lookup: CDR1 SGHVS, CDR2 FQNEAQ. CDR3 length: 13 amino acids. CDR3 DNA: TGTGCCAGCAGCCGCGACCCAGGGAACGAGCAGTACTTC. This codes for CASSRDPGNEQYF.